This passage covers 24 T cell receptor beta chains from one sample sequenced in a study of cytomegalovirus exposure and HLA in healthy donors (dated by TCRdb to 2017 to 2019). Library preparation used the immunoSEQ multiplex PCR assay. The multiplex PCR relied on a mix of 60 forward primers for TCR Vbeta segments and 13 reverse primers for TCR Jbeta segments. This immuneACCESS table, as held by TCRdb, lists in-frame sequences with V and J called but not all clones. Of the missing ones, under half trace to an unresolved V gene in checked studies; the others have no known cause. A total of about 50,000 clones appear in this sample, about three quarters of them only once. 2.5% to 3% of the sample lies in the top ten. Sequenced input: PBMCs. These receptors were taken from a woman between 40 and 55 years old in good health and CMV-seropositive.

The CDR3 nucleotides read TGTGCCAGTAGTATCGATAGGGGGCCCAGCAATCAGCCCCAGCATTTT. Translating gives CASSIDRGPSNQPQHF. The chain combines TRBV19 with TRBJ1-5, with 7 bases that match TRBD1. V gave up 3 bases and J gave up 1 base; unmatched junction bases: 6. This CDR3 contains 16 residues. The germline gives CDR1 LNHDA, CDR2 SQIVND (reference sequence).

This clone was observed a single time. This chain links TRBV15 with TRBJ2-5, with D possibly being TRBD2 (5 bases). CDR3 length equals 15 residues. V lost 1 base and J 4 bases, leaving 13 bases between the germline ends. CDR1 LNHNV and CDR2 YYDKDF come from the germline V gene (reference sequence). The CDR3 DNA follows: TGTGCCACCAGCAGAGGAGGAGCGGACGGAGAGACCCAGTACTTC. It specifies CATSRGGADGETQYF.

The genes are TRBV7-8 and TRBJ2-2, with 12 bases matching TRBD1. This CDR3 is 18 amino acids long. Germline V gene lookup returns CDR1 SGHVS and CDR2 FQNEAQ. The trim removed 4 bases at V and 3 bases at J, leaving 9 bases unmatched. The CDR3: CASSWLRDRGLDTGELFF. The CDR3 bases are TGTGCCAGCAGCTGGCTCCGGGACAGGGGGCTTGACACCGGGGAGCTGTTTTTT.

The J gene is TRBJ1-2, the V gene TRBV7-8; possible D gene TRBD1, 5 bases. The V gene's germline CDR1 is SGHVS and CDR2 FQNEAQ. The CDR3 consists of 12 residues. The V end lost 3 bases, the J end lost 6 bases, and 8 bases lay between the germline ends. Here the CDR3 DNA reads TGTGCCAGCAGCTTTCGGGGGGATGGCTACACCTTC. Its protein product is CASSFRGDGYTF.

The J gene is TRBJ2-3, the V gene TRBV28; D gene uncertain. V lost 5 bases and J lost 10, with 16 bases in between. Germline CDR1 is MDHEN and CDR2 is SYDVKM. The CDR3 extends over 13 amino acids. The CDR3 DNA is TGTGCCAGCAGTCTTCCCCCTCTAGTCCCGCAGTATTTT. Protein product: CASSLPPLVPQYF.

This clone was observed once. The genes are TRBV6-4 and TRBJ2-3; D possibly corresponds to TRBD1 (6 bases). The germline V gene has CDR1 MRHNA and CDR2 SNTAGT. The CDR3 runs 13 residues. The V end lost 6 bases, the J end lost 10 bases, and 17 bases lay between the germline ends. As DNA, the CDR3 is TGTGCCAGCAGCGAAAACCGGGGACAACCGCAGTATTTT. Its translation: CASSENRGQPQYF.

The V gene is TRBV5-1, the J gene TRBJ1-1; D remains ambiguous. Germline loops: CDR1 SGHRS, CDR2 YFSETQ. CDR3 length: 12 residues. The ends were cut back, 2 bases at V and 2 bases at J, with 4 bases in the middle. The CDR3 reads CASSFSNTEAFF. In nucleotides, the CDR3 is TGCGCCAGCAGCTTTTCAAACACTGAAGCTTTCTTT.

V usage is TRBV6-5 and J usage is TRBJ2-7; 8 bases are shared with TRBD2. V shed 6 bases and J 0 bases; nucleotides not matched to a gene: 1. The germline CDR1 and CDR2 sequences are MNHEY and SVGAGI. The CDR3 totals 13 residues. The CDR3 nucleotides read TGTGCCAGCAGGGGGACTAGCTCCTACGAGCAGTACTTC. Translation gives CASRGTSSYEQYF.

The J gene is TRBJ2-6, the V gene TRBV9, with D possibly matching TRBD1 (5 bases). Germline V gene data show CDR1 as SGDLS and CDR2 as YYNGEE. With 3 bases removed from V and 2 bases from J, the gap between germline ends came to 9 bases. This CDR3 is built from 15 residues. CDR3 nucleotide sequence: TGTGCCAGCAGCGCTACAGGCACTGGGGCCAACGTCCTGACTTTC. Amino acids: CASSATGTGANVLTF. Combining the CDR3 with reference TRBV9 and TRBJ2-6 gives the whole variable domain DSGVTQTPKHLITATGQRVTLRCSPRSGDLSVYWYQQSLDQGLQFLIQYYNGEERAKGNILERFSAQQFPDLHSELNLSSLELGDSALYFCASSATGTGANVLTFGAGSRLTVL.

The CDR3 nucleotides are TGTGCCAGCCATTCCGGGACTCAAGAGACCCAGTACTTC. Residues: CASHSGTQETQYF. The chain recombines TRBV5-4 with TRBJ2-5; perhaps TRBD2 as D (6 bases). The V end lost 7 bases, the J end lost 2 bases, and 12 bases lay between the germline ends. The CDR3 has 13 residues. The germline gives CDR1 SGHNT, CDR2 YYREEE (reference sequence). The full variable domain, in which reference TRBV5-4 and TRBJ2-5 provide the parts outside the CDR3, is ETGVTQSPTHLIKTRGQQVTLRCSSQSGHNTVSWYQQALGQGPQFIFQYYREEENGRGNFPPRFSGLQFPNYSSELNVNALELDDSALYLCASHSGTQETQYFGPGTRLLVL.

The rearrangement joins TRBV29-1 to TRBJ1-1; 9 positions match TRBD1. The germline V gene has CDR1 SQVTM and CDR2 ANQGSEA. V was pared by 7 bases and J by 0 bases, with 0 bases of the junction left unmatched. This CDR3 is built from 12 residues. The CDR3 coding sequence is TGCAGCGGACAGGGGGTGAACACTGAAGCTTTCTTT. Residues: CSGQGVNTEAFF.

V gene TRBV2 combines with J gene TRBJ1-2, with 9 bases aligning to TRBD1. The CDR3 contains 17 residues. Germline assignment: CDR1 SNHLY and CDR2 FYNNEI. Germline trimming cut 3 bases from V and 8 bases from J; bases unmatched to any gene: 16. The CDR3 DNA reads TGTGCCAGCAGTGAGACAGGGGGAAGGGTACGGGAAAAAGGCTACACCTTC. Amino acids: CASSETGGRVREKGYTF.

This clone appeared a few times. The rearrangement links TRBV7-9 to TRBJ2-3, with a possible D match to TRBD2 (5 bases). Looked up from germline, CDR1 is SEHNR and CDR2 is FQNEAQ (reference sequence). The CDR3 covers 12 residues. The germline V and J ends were trimmed by 5 bases and 11 bases, with 14 bases remaining between them. CDR3 amino acids: CASSTTILWQYF. The CDR3 region has the DNA TGTGCCAGCAGCACGACTATCTTGTGGCAGTATTTT.

This clone was seen once. This chain connects TRBV27 to TRBJ2-2; possibly TRBD1 for D (5 bases). The CDR3 runs 15 residues. Trimming left V 3 bases short and J 0 bases short, with 8 bases between. The germline V gene encodes CDR1 MNHEY and CDR2 SMNVEV (reference sequence). CDR3 in DNA: TGTGCCAGCAGTTTGTTGGGGCCGAACACCGGGGAGCTGTTTTTT. It is translated as CASSLLGPNTGELFF.

The chain joins TRBV14 to TRBJ2-3; the D gene is possibly TRBD2 (5 bases). The germline gives CDR1 SGHDN, CDR2 FVKESK. This CDR3 contains 15 residues. Trimming took off 2 bases at V and 3 bases at J, with 12 bases between the two ends. CDR3 in amino acids: CASSQPTSFTDTQYF. The CDR3 nucleotides are TGTGCCAGCAGCCAACCAACTAGTTTTACAGATACGCAGTATTTT.

The chain employs TRBV7-8 and TRBJ1-6, with a possible D match to TRBD1 (5 bases). V lost 5 bases and J lost 7, with 21 bases in between. The germline V gene has CDR1 SGHVS and CDR2 FQNEAQ. There are 17 residues in the CDR3. The CDR3 region is CASSPGGRERRNSPLHF. The CDR3 DNA sequence: TGTGCCAGCAGCCCGGGGGGGAGGGAGAGAAGGAATTCACCCCTCCACTTT.

J is TRBJ1-1 and V is TRBV9; maybe TRBD1 (6 bases). The CDR3 is 13 amino acids. V shed 5 bases and J shed 2 bases, with 10 bases lying between them. Germline CDR1 is SGDLS and CDR2 is YYNGEE. This CDR3 is CASSRTANTEAFF. In DNA form, the CDR3 reads TGTGCCAGCAGTAGGACAGCCAACACTGAAGCTTTCTTT.

The rearrangement uses TRBV29-1 and TRBJ2-5, with TRBD1 as a possible D gene (6 bases). CDR1 and CDR2 from the germline V gene are SQVTM and ANQGSEA. This CDR3 comprises 11 residues. V was clipped by 6 bases and J by 5 bases, with 10 bases between them. CDR3 sequence (DNA): TGCAGCGTCGGGACAATTGAGACCCAGTACTTC. The encoded protein is CSVGTIETQYF. The variable domain in full, completed from reference TRBV29-1 and TRBJ2-5, reads SAVISQKPSRDICQRGTSLTIQCQVDSQVTMMFWYRQQPGQSLTLIATANQGSEATYESGFVIDKFPISRPNLTFSTLTVSNMSPEDSSIYLCSVGTIETQYFGPGTRLLVL.

This chain uses TRBV28 with TRBJ2-4; TRBD2 is a possible D gene (6 bases). CDR1 and CDR2 (germline): MDHEN, SYDVKM. CDR3 length: 15 residues. V gave up 8 bases and J gave up 1 base, with 15 bases separating them. CDR3 region: CASAWRGIAKNIQYF. The CDR3 DNA reads as TGTGCCAGCGCCTGGAGGGGAATTGCCAAAAACATTCAGTACTTC.

This clone showed up just a few times. The chain has TRBV10-3 and TRBJ2-1, with a possible D match to TRBD1 (5 bases). Per the germline V gene, CDR1 is ENHRY and CDR2 is SYGVKD. Trimming took off 4 bases at V and 1 base at J, with 8 bases between the two ends. There are 14 residues in the CDR3. CDR3 bases: TGTGCCATCAGTGGGGGCACTTCCTACAATGAGCAGTTCTTC. This encodes CAISGGTSYNEQFF.

The CDR3 spells CASSPAGGVRETQYF. The DNA for the CDR3 is TGTGCCAGCAGCCCCGCCGGGGGGGTGAGGGAGACCCAGTACTTC. The V gene is TRBV7-3, the J gene TRBJ2-5; 8 nucleotides line up with TRBD2. After removal of 5 bases from V and 5 bases from J, the junction contained 10 bases not matched to a gene. CDR1 and CDR2 (germline): SGHTA, FQGTGA. This CDR3 is 15 amino acids long.

The chain uses TRBV19 and TRBJ2-7, with a tentative D call TRBD1 (5 bases). V gave up 9 bases and J gave up 3 bases, with 15 bases separating them. This CDR3 comprises 13 residues. Germline-derived CDR1 and CDR2 are LNHDA and SQIVND (reference sequence). The CDR3 nucleotides read TGTGCCAGCAGCCAAGGACACCTCTACGAGCAGTACTTC. It encodes CASSQGHLYEQYF.

The rearrangement uses TRBV10-3 and TRBJ1-3; no clear D. The CDR3 totals 14 residues. V was clipped by 8 bases and J by 0 bases, with 11 bases between them. Germline V gene lookup returns CDR1 ENHRY and CDR2 SYGVKD. CDR3 bases: TGTGCCATCGGGCAAGGCCCCTCTGGAAACACCATATATTTT. This gives the protein CAIGQGPSGNTIYF.

The gene calls are TRBV7-9 and TRBJ2-7, with TRBD2 identical over 8 bases. V shed 5 bases and J 3 bases; nucleotides not matched to a gene: 15. The CDR3 runs to 17 residues. CDR1 is SEHNR, CDR2 FQNEAQ, per germline (reference sequence). The CDR3, as DNA: TGTGCCAGCAGCCCGGGTCGGGGGGGGACACAGGACTACGAGCAGTACTTC. Translated: CASSPGRGGTQDYEQYF.